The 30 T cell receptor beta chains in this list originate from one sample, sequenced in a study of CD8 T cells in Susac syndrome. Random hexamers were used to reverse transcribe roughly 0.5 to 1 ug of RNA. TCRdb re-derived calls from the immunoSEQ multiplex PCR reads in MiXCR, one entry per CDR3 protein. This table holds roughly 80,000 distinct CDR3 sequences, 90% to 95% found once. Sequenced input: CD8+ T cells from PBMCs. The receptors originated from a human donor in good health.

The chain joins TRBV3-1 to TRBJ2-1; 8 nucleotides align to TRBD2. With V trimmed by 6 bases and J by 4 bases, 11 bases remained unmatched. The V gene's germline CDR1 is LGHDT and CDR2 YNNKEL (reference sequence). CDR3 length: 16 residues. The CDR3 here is CASRPLGAGGYNEQFF. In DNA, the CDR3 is TGTGCCAGCAGGCCCCTTGGGGCGGGGGGTTACAATGAGCAGTTCTTC.

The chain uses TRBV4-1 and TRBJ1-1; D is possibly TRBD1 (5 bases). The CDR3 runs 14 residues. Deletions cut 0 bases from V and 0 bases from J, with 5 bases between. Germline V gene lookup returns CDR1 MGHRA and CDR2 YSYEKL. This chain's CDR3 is CASSQEGVNTEAFF. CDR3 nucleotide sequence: TGCGCCAGCAGCCAAGAAGGGGTGAACACTGAAGCTTTCTTT.

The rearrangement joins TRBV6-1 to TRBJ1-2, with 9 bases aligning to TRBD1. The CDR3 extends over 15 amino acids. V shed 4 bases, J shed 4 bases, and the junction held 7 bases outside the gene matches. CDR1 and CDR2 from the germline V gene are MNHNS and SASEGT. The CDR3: CASSGTGVRLYGYTF. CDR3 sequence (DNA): TGTGCCAGCAGTGGGACAGGGGTCCGCCTCTATGGCTACACCTTC.

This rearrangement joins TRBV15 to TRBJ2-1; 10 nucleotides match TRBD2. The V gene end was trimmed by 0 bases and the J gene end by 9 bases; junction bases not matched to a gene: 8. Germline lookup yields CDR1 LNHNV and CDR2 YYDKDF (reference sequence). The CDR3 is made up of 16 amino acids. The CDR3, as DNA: TGTGCCACCAGCAGAGAGGGACCTAGCGGGGGAGGTGAGCAGTTCTTC. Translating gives CATSREGPSGGGEQFF.

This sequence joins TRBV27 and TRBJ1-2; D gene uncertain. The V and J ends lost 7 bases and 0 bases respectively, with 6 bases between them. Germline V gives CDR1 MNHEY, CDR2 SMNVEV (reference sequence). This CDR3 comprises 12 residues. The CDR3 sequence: CASKGSNYGYTF. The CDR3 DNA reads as TGTGCCAGCAAGGGCTCTAACTATGGCTACACCTTC.

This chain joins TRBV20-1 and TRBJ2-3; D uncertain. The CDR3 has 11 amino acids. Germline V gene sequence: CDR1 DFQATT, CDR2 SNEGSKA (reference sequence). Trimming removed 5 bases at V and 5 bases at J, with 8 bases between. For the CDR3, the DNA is TGCAGTGCTCAAGGCTTAGATACGCAGTATTTT. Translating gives CSAQGLDTQYF.

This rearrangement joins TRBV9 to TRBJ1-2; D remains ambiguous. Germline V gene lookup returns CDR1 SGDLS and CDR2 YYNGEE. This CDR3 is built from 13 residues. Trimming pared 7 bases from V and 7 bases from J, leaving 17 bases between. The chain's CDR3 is CASGWGGGSGYTF. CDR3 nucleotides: TGTGCCAGCGGATGGGGAGGAGGCTCTGGCTACACCTTC.

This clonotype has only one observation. In DNA, the CDR3 is TGTGCCAGCAGCTTAGTGGGGCAGCAAGAGACCCAGTACTTC. It codes for CASSLVGQQETQYF. This chain connects TRBV7-8 to TRBJ2-5; possible D gene TRBD1, 5 bases. The CDR3 is 14 residues long. Between the trimmed V and J ends, which lost 1 base and 2 bases, there was a span of 8 bases. Germline values: CDR1 SGHVS, CDR2 FQNEAQ.

This CDR3 reads CASSHPSSQPNTGELFF. The CDR3 DNA is TGTGCCAGCAGCCATCCTAGTAGTCAGCCGAACACCGGGGAGCTGTTTTTT. This chain uses TRBV3-1 with TRBJ2-2; D gene ambiguous. The CDR3 runs 17 residues. CDR1 LGHDT and CDR2 YNNKEL come from the germline V gene (reference sequence). V was cut by 3 bases and J by 0 bases, with 14 bases left in between.

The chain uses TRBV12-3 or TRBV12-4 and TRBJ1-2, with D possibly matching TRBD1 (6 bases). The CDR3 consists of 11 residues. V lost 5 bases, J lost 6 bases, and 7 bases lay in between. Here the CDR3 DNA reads TGTGCCAGCAGTGCAGGGGATGGCTACACCTTC. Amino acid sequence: CASSAGDGYTF.

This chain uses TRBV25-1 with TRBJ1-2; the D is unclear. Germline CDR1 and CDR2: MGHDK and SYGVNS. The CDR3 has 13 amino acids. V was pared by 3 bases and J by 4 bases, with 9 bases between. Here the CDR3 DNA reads TGTGCCAGCAGTGACACCCAGCGCTATGGCTACACCTTC. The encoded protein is CASSDTQRYGYTF.

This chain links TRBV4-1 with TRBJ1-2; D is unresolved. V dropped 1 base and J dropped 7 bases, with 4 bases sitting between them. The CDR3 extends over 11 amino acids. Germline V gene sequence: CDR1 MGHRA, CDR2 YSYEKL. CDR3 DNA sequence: TGCGCCAGCAGCCAAGTAGGTGGCTACACCTTC. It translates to CASSQVGGYTF.

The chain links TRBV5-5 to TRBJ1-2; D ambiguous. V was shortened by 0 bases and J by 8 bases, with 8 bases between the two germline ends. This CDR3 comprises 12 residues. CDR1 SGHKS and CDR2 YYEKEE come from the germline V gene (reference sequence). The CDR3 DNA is TGTGCCAGCAGCTTGGCCCGGAGGGGCTACACCTTC. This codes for CASSLARRGYTF.

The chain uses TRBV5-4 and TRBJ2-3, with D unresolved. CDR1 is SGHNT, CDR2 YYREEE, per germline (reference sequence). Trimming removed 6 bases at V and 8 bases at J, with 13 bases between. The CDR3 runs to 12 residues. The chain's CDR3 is CASTASGGTQYF. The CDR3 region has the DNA TGTGCCAGCACGGCCTCAGGCGGTACGCAGTATTTT.

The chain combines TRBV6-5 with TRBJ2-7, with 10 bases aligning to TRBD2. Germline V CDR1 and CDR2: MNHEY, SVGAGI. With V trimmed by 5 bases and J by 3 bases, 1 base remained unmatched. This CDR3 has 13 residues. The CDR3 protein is CASSSGRGYEQYV. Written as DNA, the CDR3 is TGTGCCAGCAGTAGCGGGAGGGGCTACGAGCAGTACGTC.

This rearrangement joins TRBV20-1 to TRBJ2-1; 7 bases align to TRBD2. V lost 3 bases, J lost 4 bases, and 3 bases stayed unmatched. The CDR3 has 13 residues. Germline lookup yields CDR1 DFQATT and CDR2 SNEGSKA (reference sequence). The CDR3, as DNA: TGCAGTGCTAGCGCTAGCGGTTACAATGAGCAGTTCTTC. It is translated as CSASASGYNEQFF.

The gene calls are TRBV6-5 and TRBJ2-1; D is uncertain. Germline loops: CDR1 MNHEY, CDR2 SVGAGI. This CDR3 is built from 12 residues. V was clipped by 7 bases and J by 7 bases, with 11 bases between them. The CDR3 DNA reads TGTGCCAGCACCAACGCCCGTAATGAGCAGTTCTTC. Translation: CASTNARNEQFF.

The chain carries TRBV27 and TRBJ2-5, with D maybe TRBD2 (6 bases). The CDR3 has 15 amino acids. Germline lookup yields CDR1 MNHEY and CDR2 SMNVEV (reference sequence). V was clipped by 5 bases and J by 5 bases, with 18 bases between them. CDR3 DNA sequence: TGTGCCAGCAGTCTACTAGCCCAAGGCGGGGAGACCCAGTACTTC. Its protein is CASSLLAQGGETQYF.

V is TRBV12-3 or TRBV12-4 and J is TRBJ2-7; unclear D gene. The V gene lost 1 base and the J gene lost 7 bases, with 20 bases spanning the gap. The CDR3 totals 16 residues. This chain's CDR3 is CASSLGGGPASWEQYF. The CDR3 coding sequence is TGTGCCAGCAGTTTAGGCGGTGGGCCAGCCTCGTGGGAGCAGTACTTC.

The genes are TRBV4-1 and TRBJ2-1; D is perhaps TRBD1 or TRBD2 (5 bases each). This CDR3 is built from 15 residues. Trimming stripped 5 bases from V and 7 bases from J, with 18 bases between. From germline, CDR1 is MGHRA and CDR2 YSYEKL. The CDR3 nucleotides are TGCGCCAGCAGCTTCCGAGAGGGGCTGGGGAATGAGCAGTTCTTC. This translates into CASSFREGLGNEQFF.

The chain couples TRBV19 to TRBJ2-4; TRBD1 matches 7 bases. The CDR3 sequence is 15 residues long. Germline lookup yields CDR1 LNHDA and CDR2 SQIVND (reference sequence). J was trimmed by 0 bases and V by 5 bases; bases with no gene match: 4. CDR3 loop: CASSLRGLAKNIQYF. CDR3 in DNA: TGTGCCAGTAGTTTGAGGGGGCTAGCCAAAAACATTCAGTACTTC.

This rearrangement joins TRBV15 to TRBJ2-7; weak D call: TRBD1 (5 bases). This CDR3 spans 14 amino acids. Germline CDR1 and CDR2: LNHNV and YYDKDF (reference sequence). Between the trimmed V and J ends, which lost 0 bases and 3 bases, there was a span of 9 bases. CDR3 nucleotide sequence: TGTGCCACCAGCAGAGATTCAACAGGCTACGAGCAGTACGTC. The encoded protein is CATSRDSTGYEQYV.

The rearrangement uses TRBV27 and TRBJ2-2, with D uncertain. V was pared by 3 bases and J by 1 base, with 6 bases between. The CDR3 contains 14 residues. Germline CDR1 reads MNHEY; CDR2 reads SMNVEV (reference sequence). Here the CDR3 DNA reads TGTGCCAGCAGTTTTGCGCGGAACACCGGGGAGCTGTTTTTT. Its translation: CASSFARNTGELFF.

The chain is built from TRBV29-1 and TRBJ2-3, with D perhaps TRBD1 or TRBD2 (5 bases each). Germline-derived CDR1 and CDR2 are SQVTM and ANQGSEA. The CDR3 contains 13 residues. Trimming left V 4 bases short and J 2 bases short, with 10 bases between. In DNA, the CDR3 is TGCAGCGTTGTTGGGACCAACACAGATACGCAGTATTTT. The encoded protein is CSVVGTNTDTQYF.

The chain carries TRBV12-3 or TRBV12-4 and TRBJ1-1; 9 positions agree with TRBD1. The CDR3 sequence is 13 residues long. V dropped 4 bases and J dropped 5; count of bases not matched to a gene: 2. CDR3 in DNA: TGTGCCAGCAGTTCGGGACAGGGAACTGAAGCTTTCTTT. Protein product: CASSSGQGTEAFF.

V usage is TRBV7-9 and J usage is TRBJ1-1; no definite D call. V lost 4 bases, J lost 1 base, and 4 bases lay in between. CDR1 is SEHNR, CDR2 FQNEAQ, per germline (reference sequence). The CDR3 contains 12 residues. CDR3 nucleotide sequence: TGTGCCAGCAGCTACACGAACACTGAAGCTTTCTTT. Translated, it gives CASSYTNTEAFF.

The chain's CDR3 is CASSSDWGQPQHF. The CDR3 DNA reads TGTGCCAGCAGTTCGGACTGGGGTCAGCCCCAGCATTTT. The V and J genes are TRBV27 and TRBJ1-5, with unresolved D. Germline values: CDR1 MNHEY, CDR2 SMNVEV (reference sequence). The CDR3 has 13 residues. With 4 bases removed from V and 6 bases from J, the gap between germline ends came to 10 bases.

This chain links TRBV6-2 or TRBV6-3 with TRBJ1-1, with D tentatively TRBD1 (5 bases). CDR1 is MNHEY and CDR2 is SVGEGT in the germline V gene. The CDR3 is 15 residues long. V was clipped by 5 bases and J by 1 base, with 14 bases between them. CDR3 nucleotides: TGTGCCAGCAGTGACTTGAGGGGCACGAACACTGAAGCTTTCTTT. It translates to CASSDLRGTNTEAFF.

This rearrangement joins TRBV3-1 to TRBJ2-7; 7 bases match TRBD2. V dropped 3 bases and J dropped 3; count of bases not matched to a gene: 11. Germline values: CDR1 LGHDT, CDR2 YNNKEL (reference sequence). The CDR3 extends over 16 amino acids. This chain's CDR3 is CASSQTLLAVYYEQYF. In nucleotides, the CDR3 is TGTGCCAGCAGCCAGACTCTTCTAGCGGTGTACTACGAGCAGTACTTC.

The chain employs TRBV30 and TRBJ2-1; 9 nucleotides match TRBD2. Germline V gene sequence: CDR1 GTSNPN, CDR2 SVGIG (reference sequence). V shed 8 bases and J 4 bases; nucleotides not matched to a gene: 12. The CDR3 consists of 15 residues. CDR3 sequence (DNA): TGTGCCGGGGAACTCTCTAGCGGGGATTACAATGAGCAGTTCTTC. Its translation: CAGELSSGDYNEQFF.